Detailed here is one TCR beta chain. Cohort 3 recovered donors had two negative PCRs, clearance, or symptom resolution. Measured with immunoSEQ multiplex PCR; TCRdb has only the in-frame clones, and not every one. This table has 310,000 or so clones, around 90% appearing once. The data originate from a study of blood T cell repertoires in COVID-19. The germline V gene encodes CDR1 LGHNA and CDR2 YSLEER. V was pared by 1 base and J by 8 bases, with 13 bases of the junction left unmatched. CDR3 length: 17 amino acids. The TCR comes from a woman in her thirties who had recovered from COVID-19. The V gene is TRBV4-3, the J gene TRBJ2-1; the match to TRBD2 covers 8 bases. Sequencing was done on a sample of PBMCs or T cells enriched from blood (not recorded which). This CDR3 reads CASSQVHAGGSGYEQFF. CDR3 coding DNA: TGCGCCAGCAGCCAAGTTCACGCGGGAGGAAGTGGGTATGAGCAGTTCTTC.